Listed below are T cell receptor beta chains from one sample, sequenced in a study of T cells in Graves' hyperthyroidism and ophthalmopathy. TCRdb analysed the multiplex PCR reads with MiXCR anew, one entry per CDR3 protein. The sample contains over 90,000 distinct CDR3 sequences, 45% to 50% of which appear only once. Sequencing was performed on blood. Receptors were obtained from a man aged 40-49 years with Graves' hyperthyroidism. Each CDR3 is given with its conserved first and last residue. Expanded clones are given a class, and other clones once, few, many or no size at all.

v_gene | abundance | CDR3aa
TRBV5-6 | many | CASSPQSHGSNTGELFF
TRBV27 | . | CASSLYGTQYF
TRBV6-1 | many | CASSVGTGQNIQYF
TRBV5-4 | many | CASSGVRQGNYGYTF
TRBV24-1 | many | CATSDRQGSGNQPQHF
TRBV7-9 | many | CASSAAAGRLGGNTIYF
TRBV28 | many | CASTTSGDTQYF
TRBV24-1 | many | CATSDYGERTDTQYF
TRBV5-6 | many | CASSQSGVAETQYF
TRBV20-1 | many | CSAQDGRNEKLFF
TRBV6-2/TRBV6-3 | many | CASSQGTDQETQYF
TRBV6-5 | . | CASSLNSGGQNTGELFF
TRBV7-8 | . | CASSPLDSSYEQYF
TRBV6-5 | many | CASSPHGGLTDTQYF
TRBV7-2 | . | CASSLATLAGHEQYF
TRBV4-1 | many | CASSQGGGNTEAFF
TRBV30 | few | CAWRVAGVTDTQYF
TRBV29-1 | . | CSVEVWEGQPQHF
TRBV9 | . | CASSGTEGTGSYEQYF
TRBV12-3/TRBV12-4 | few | CASSFGQGGEKLFF
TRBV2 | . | CARQGAQVTEAFF
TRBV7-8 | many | CASSLPGGMNTEAFF
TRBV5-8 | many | CASSFPDRGRYEQYF
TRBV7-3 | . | CASSYRTDYEHF
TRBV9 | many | CAGKRRGYTEAFF
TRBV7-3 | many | CASSLTTGGTEAFF
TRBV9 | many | CASSVGIGGVQETQYF
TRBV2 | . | CASSYDGAIDTDTQHF
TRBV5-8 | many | CASSLDIGQPQHF
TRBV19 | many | CASSWSLNQPQHF
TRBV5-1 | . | CASSDPFEELLF
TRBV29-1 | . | CSLVVGARDTQYF
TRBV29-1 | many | CSVVVSSYEQYF
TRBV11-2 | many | CASSLVGGMALDNEQFF
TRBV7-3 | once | CASSFLGTNTEAFF
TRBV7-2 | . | CASSPGQGF
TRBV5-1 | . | CASSSTGGDSGNTIYF
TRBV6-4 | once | CASSEIAGTYNEQFF
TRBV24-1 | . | CATRNPQGVNQPQHF
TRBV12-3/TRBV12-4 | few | CASSSLAGGGLYNEQFF
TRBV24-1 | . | CATRDPGRSYEQYF
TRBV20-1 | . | CSARDPEQGDEQFF
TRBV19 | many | CASTSSGGGPWSTDTQYF
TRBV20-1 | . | CSASRGEDINNSPLHF
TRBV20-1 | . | CSARGVSGNPYKQYF
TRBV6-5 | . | CASSGGSSYEQYF
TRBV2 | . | CASSLSGGSGELFF